This T cell receptor (beta chain) stems from a study of chemoradiotherapy in HPV16-positive cancers. Study-wide findings and caveats: Better recurrence-free survival went with HPV-responsive T-cell expansion in HPV16-positive patients.

A word on this clone: Its antigen remains unknown.

The germline V and J ends were trimmed by 9 bases and 6 bases, with 20 bases remaining between them. The CDR3 contains 14 residues. The germline CDR1 and CDR2 sequences are LNHDA and SQIVND (reference sequence). Clones were read by immunoSEQ multiplex PCR, and TCRdb kept only the in-frame ones, dropping some. The profile shows about 35,000 clones, 92% of them singletons. The origin of this receptor is a human donor with HPV-associated anogenital cancer. Here the sequenced sample was blood, taken from a patient who underwent chemoradiotherapy. The chain uses TRBV19 and TRBJ1-2, with D possibly matching TRBD1 (5 bases). This CDR3 is CARGGRRGGDGYTF. DNA for the CDR3: TGTGCCAGGGGGGGTCGGAGGGGAGGAGATGGCTACACCTTC.